This T cell receptor beta chain was recovered during a study of metastatic and nonmetastatic thyroid tumors. Using MiXCR, TCRdb reanalyzed the PCR reads. This sample carries roughly 36,000 clones, 11% of them seen once, and the ten largest clones take roughly 16%. This clone has at least ten counts. This CDR3 is built from 14 residues. The germline V gene has CDR1 MNHEY and CDR2 SMNVEV (reference sequence). V was shortened by 3 bases and J by 0 bases, with 9 bases between the two germline ends. Thyroid surgery was preceded by no treatment in any patient. The specimen was blood. The chain combines TRBV27 with TRBJ2-7; the D gene is possibly TRBD2 (5 bases). The source of this sequence is a female donor with papillary thyroid cancer or a benign thyroid nodule (not recorded which). Some clones in this sample may be carry-over from other donors' samples. CDR3 nucleotides: TGTGCCAGCAGTTTTAAGCGGAGCTCCTACGAGCAGTACTTC. Translation: CASSFKRSSYEQYF.